These 18 T cell receptor beta chains were sequenced from one sample in a study of T cell repertoires in cytomegalovirus infection. These receptors lack a known antigen. From the reads, TCRdb called clonotypes with MiXCR, one entry per CDR3 protein. Here the sample spans 150,000 or so distinct CDR3 sequences, roughly a fifth being singletons. The sequencing used CD8+ T cells from cultured PBMCs, collected from culture after CMV antigen stimulation. All receptors derive from a human donor in good health (CMV status not recorded). Some clones in this sample may be carry-over from other donors' samples.

This clonotype showed up just a few times. In nucleotides, the CDR3 is TGTGCCAGCAGCGACAGGTCCTCTGAAGCTTTCTTT. Translation gives CASSDRSSEAFF. This chain uses TRBV12-3 or TRBV12-4 with TRBJ1-1; weak D call: TRBD1 (6 bases). V lost 6 bases and J lost 6, with 11 bases in between. The CDR3 spans 12 residues.

V and J are TRBV7-6 and TRBJ2-5; the D is unclear. This CDR3 has 15 residues. The V gene lost 7 bases and the J gene lost 1 base, with 16 bases spanning the gap. Germline loops: CDR1 SGHVS, CDR2 FNYEAQ. The CDR3 here is CASTPYAGRQETQYF. The CDR3 DNA reads as TGTGCCAGCACACCTTACGCAGGCCGCCAAGAGACCCAGTACTTC.

V usage is TRBV19 and J usage is TRBJ1-5; D call uncertain. V was shortened by 4 bases and J by 9 bases, with 13 bases between the two germline ends. This CDR3 has 13 amino acids. Germline V gene sequence: CDR1 LNHDA, CDR2 SQIVND (reference sequence). The CDR3 here is CASSRAYGWPQHF. The DNA of the CDR3 is TGTGCCAGTAGTAGGGCATATGGCTGGCCCCAGCATTTT.

V gene TRBV4-1 combines with J gene TRBJ2-1, with D uncertain. This CDR3 contains 12 residues. Germline V gene data show CDR1 as MGHRA and CDR2 as YSYEKL. With 0 bases removed from V and 8 bases from J, the gap between germline ends came to 5 bases. The CDR3 DNA sequence: TGCGCCAGCAGCCAAGAATCTGATGAGCAGTTCTTC. Its translation: CASSQESDEQFF.

The chain uses TRBV6-2 or TRBV6-3 and TRBJ1-1, with 9 bases matching TRBD1. V was clipped by 5 bases and J by 1 base; unmatched bases: 2. This CDR3 region has 14 residues. Germline-derived CDR1 and CDR2 are MNHEY and SVGEGT. The CDR3 sequence: CASSTTGGNTEAFF. The CDR3 region has the DNA TGTGCCAGCAGTACGACAGGGGGGAACACTGAAGCTTTCTTT.

V and J are TRBV12-3 or TRBV12-4 and TRBJ1-1; the D is unclear. V lost 0 bases to trimming and J lost 3 bases, with 11 bases between them. The CDR3 has 15 residues. The chain's CDR3 is CASSLAGGAYTEAFF. CDR3 bases: TGTGCCAGCAGTTTAGCGGGCGGCGCGTACACTGAAGCTTTCTTT.

The J gene is TRBJ1-2, the V gene TRBV12-3 or TRBV12-4, with D unclear. The V gene lost 8 bases and the J gene lost 6 bases, with 10 bases spanning the gap. The CDR3 covers 11 residues. CDR3 nucleotide sequence: TGTGCCAGCGTGGGTTTTGATGGCTACACCTTC. This translates into CASVGFDGYTF.

This clonotype was detected many times. The V and J genes are TRBV4-3 and TRBJ1-1; D call uncertain. CDR1 LGHNA and CDR2 YSLEER come from the germline V gene. The CDR3 loop spans 15 amino acids. Between the trimmed V and J ends, which lost 4 bases and 0 bases, there was a span of 12 bases. CDR3 DNA: TGCGCCAGCAGCCCGGGAGGGCGGATGAACACTGAAGCTTTCTTT. It codes for CASSPGGRMNTEAFF.

This clonotype was counted between two and nine times. The V gene is TRBV7-9, the J gene TRBJ2-7; D possibly uses TRBD1 or TRBD2 (5 bases each). The CDR3 has 12 amino acids. Germline values: CDR1 SEHNR, CDR2 FQNEAQ (reference sequence). The V end was cut by 4 bases, the J end by 7 bases, with 11 bases between. CDR3 amino acids: CASSSGTQEQYF. The CDR3 region has the DNA TGTGCCAGCAGCTCGGGGACCCAAGAGCAGTACTTC.

The V call is TRBV3-1, the J call TRBJ1-1, with D possibly being TRBD1 (6 bases). The germline CDR1 and CDR2 sequences are LGHDT and YNNKEL (reference sequence). The CDR3 is made up of 14 amino acids. The V end was cut by 4 bases, the J end by 6 bases, with 15 bases between. The DNA of the CDR3 is TGTGCCAGCAGCCCACAGGGTTTTTCCTCTGAAGCTTTCTTT. Protein sequence: CASSPQGFSSEAFF.

This clonotype has only a few counts. The rearrangement joins TRBV7-2 to TRBJ2-5, with TRBD2 as a possible D gene (5 bases). The CDR3 is 14 residues long. Trimming shortened V by 1 base and J by 3 bases, and 9 bases separated the two germline ends. In germline, CDR1 is SGHTA, CDR2 FQGNSA. CDR3 amino acids: CASSLGIGEETQYF. As DNA, the CDR3 is TGTGCCAGCAGCTTAGGGATCGGGGAAGAGACCCAGTACTTC. The entire variable domain, with the rest obtained from reference TRBV7-2 and TRBJ2-5, is as follows: GAGVSQSPSNKVTEKGKDVELRCDPISGHTALYWYRQSLGQGLEFLIYFQGNSAPDKSGLPSDRFSAERTGGSVSTLTIQRTQQEDSAVYLCASSLGIGEETQYFGPGTRLLVL.

This clonotype showed up just a few times. J is TRBJ1-1 and V is TRBV7-2, with a weak D call TRBD1 (6 bases). This CDR3 is 15 amino acids long. With 8 bases removed from V and 6 bases from J, the gap between germline ends came to 22 bases. Germline V gene lookup returns CDR1 SGHTA and CDR2 FQGNSA. CDR3 DNA: TGTGCCAGCGGAATCCGGGACAAGAATTGGGCTGAAGCTTTCTTT. Encoded protein: CASGIRDKNWAEAFF.

This clonotype was recorded a few times. The gene calls are TRBV7-2 and TRBJ2-1; 8 positions match TRBD2. Germline V lookup: CDR1 SGHTA, CDR2 FQGNSA. CDR3 size: 20 residues. The V gene end was trimmed by 1 base and the J gene end by 0 bases; junction bases not matched to a gene: 14. CDR3 DNA sequence: TGTGCCAGCAGCTTAGGTCCGGGGGGGGTTCCTCCCAACTCCTACAATGAGCAGTTCTTC. Translated, it gives CASSLGPGGVPPNSYNEQFF.

The chain uses TRBV7-2 and TRBJ1-6; D is unclear. Germline V gene data show CDR1 as SGHTA and CDR2 as FQGNSA. CDR3 length: 18 residues. V was clipped by 2 bases and J by 5 bases, with 19 bases between them. The CDR3 nucleotides are TGTGCCAGCAGCTTAAATAATCGCGGTGGCAGAAATAATTCACCCCTCCACTTT. Protein sequence: CASSLNNRGGRNNSPLHF.

J is TRBJ1-4 and V is TRBV7-9; tentative D call: TRBD1 (5 bases). The V gene lost 4 bases and the J gene lost 12 bases, with 21 bases spanning the gap. The CDR3 has 15 residues. The germline V gene encodes CDR1 SEHNR and CDR2 FQNEAQ (reference sequence). The CDR3, as DNA: TGTGCCAGCAGCTCAGGTGTTCGGACATTCGAGGAACTGTTTTTT. Translated: CASSSGVRTFEELFF.

This clonotype was detected a few times. This chain joins TRBV28 and TRBJ2-1, with a possible D match to TRBD1 (6 bases). The V gene's germline CDR1 is MDHEN and CDR2 SYDVKM. The CDR3 length is 14 residues. The V end lost 5 bases, the J end lost 9 bases, and 17 bases lay between the germline ends. The CDR3 DNA reads TGTGCCAGCAGTCCCACGGACAGAACGTTTGAGCAGTTCTTC. It specifies CASSPTDRTFEQFF. Drawing the rest from reference TRBV28 and TRBJ2-1, the complete variable domain is DVKVTQSSRYLVKRTGEKVFLECVQDMDHENMFWYRQDPGLGLRLIYFSYDVKMKEKGDIPEGYSVSREKKERFSLILESASTNQTSMYLCASSPTDRTFEQFFGPGTRLTVL.

Only a few counts were recorded for this clonotype. This chain connects TRBV7-2 to TRBJ2-1; D perhaps matches TRBD1 (6 bases). This CDR3 has 15 amino acids. Looked up from germline, CDR1 is SGHTA and CDR2 is FQGNSA. The ends were cut back, 5 bases at V and 0 bases at J, with 11 bases in the middle. CDR3 in amino acids: CASSQDSSSYNEQFF. The CDR3 DNA sequence: TGTGCCAGCAGCCAGGACAGCAGCTCCTACAATGAGCAGTTCTTC.

V is TRBV25-1 and J is TRBJ1-6; possible D gene TRBD1, 6 bases. Germline assignment: CDR1 MGHDK and CDR2 SYGVNS. CDR3 length equals 11 residues. V was pared by 6 bases and J by 17 bases, with 14 bases between. CDR3 sequence: CASRDRDTFHF. CDR3 sequence (DNA): TGTGCCAGCAGGGACCGGGACACTTTCCACTTT.